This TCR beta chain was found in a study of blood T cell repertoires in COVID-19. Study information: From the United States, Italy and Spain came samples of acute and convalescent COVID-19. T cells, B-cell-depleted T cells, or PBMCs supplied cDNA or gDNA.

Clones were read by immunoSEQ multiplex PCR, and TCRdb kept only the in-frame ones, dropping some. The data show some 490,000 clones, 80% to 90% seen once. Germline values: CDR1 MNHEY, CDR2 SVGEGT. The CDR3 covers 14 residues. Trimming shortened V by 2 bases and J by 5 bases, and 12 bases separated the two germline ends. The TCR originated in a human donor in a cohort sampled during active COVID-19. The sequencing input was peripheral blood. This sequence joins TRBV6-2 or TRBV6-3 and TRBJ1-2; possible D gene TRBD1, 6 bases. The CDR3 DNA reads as TGTGCCAGCAGTTACGGGGGGGGCGTTTATGGCTACACCTTC. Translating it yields CASSYGGGVYGYTF.